Each of the 28 T cell receptor beta chains below was sequenced from the same sample in a study of blood T cell repertoires in COVID-19. Some clones are missing from TCRdb's copy, which holds only in-frame ones; the method was immunoSEQ multiplex PCR. The data show some 250,000 clones, 80% to 90% seen once. The sequenced sample consisted of peripheral blood. The receptors were gathered from a woman older than 75 with COVID-19, enrolled during active disease.

V gene TRBV7-9 combines with J gene TRBJ1-1; D not certain. V lost 8 bases to trimming and J lost 0 bases, with 10 bases between them. This CDR3 contains 13 residues. Germline-derived CDR1 and CDR2 are SEHNR and FQNEAQ (reference sequence). CDR3 DNA: TGTGCCAGCGCCCGGGATATGAACACTGAAGCTTTCTTT. Protein product: CASARDMNTEAFF.

This chain uses TRBV19 with TRBJ2-1; 10 bases align to TRBD1. Trimming cost V 7 bases and J 1 base; bases outside gene matches: 13. The germline V gene has CDR1 LNHDA and CDR2 SQIVND (reference sequence). The CDR3 extends over 18 amino acids. CDR3 residues: CASKGTGVGNKSYNEQFF. The CDR3, as DNA: TGTGCCAGTAAGGGGACAGGGGTGGGAAACAAGTCCTACAATGAGCAGTTCTTC.

The chain uses TRBV5-1 and TRBJ2-7; 10 bases align to TRBD2. CDR3 length equals 16 residues. Per the germline V gene, CDR1 is SGHRS and CDR2 is YFSETQ. The J segment lost 2 bases and the V segment lost 4 bases, leaving 9 bases of the junction unmatched. The CDR3 DNA sequence: TGCGCCAGCAGCCCTGGGGCACTAGCGGGGACCTACGAGCAGTACTTC. It yields the protein CASSPGALAGTYEQYF.

In this sample, this clone turned up once. This chain joins TRBV7-6 and TRBJ2-5; TRBD2 is a possible D gene (6 bases). Germline CDR1 reads SGHVS; CDR2 reads FNYEAQ. V gave up 5 bases and J gave up 4 bases, with 20 bases separating them. The CDR3 is 16 residues long. The CDR3 loop reads CASSQGVGMEGETQYF. The CDR3 DNA reads as TGTGCCAGCAGCCAAGGGGTTGGAATGGAGGGAGAGACCCAGTACTTC.

Points on this clone: Additional DNA sequences in this sample encode the identical CDR3. The chain recombines TRBV7-2 with TRBJ2-7; D is ambiguous. Per the germline V gene, CDR1 is SGHTA and CDR2 is FQGNSA. The CDR3 has 12 amino acids. V lost 2 bases to trimming and J lost 1 base, with 3 bases between them. The DNA for the CDR3 is TGTGCCAGCAGCTTATCATCCTACGAGCAGTACTTC. Residues: CASSLSSYEQYF.

Only a few counts were recorded for this clone. The chain is built from TRBV5-6 and TRBJ2-2; D perhaps matches TRBD2 (7 bases). Germline V gene sequence: CDR1 SGHDT, CDR2 YYEEEE. The CDR3 is made up of 16 amino acids. Trimming left V 4 bases short and J 5 bases short, with 18 bases between. As DNA, the CDR3 is TGTGCCAGCAGCCTTTGGCGGGGGCCTCAAACCGGGGAGCTGTTTTTT. Its protein product is CASSLWRGPQTGELFF.

This rearrangement joins TRBV28 to TRBJ2-5; the match to TRBD2 covers 9 bases. The V gene end was trimmed by 9 bases and the J gene end by 6 bases; junction bases not matched to a gene: 11. Looked up from germline, CDR1 is MDHEN and CDR2 is SYDVKM. This CDR3 contains 14 residues. CDR3 DNA sequence: TGTGCCAGTCATAGGGCGGGAGGGCTTAAGACCCAGTACTTC. This translates into CASHRAGGLKTQYF.

The V and J genes are TRBV11-2 and TRBJ2-3; 9 nucleotides match TRBD1. CDR3 length: 16 amino acids. Germline CDR1 SGHAT, CDR2 FQNNGV. Germline trimming cut 5 bases from V and 0 bases from J; bases unmatched to any gene: 6. CDR3 protein: CASSPGTGFSTDTQYF. The CDR3 nucleotides read TGTGCCAGCAGCCCCGGGACAGGGTTTAGCACAGATACGCAGTATTTT. Based on the CDR3 plus reference TRBV11-2 and TRBJ2-3, the full variable domain is EAGVAQSPRYKIIEKRQSVAFWCNPISGHATLYWYQQILGQGPKLLIQFQNNGVVDDSQLPKDRFSAERLKGVDSTLKIQPAKLEDSAVYLCASSPGTGFSTDTQYFGPGTRLTVL.

This clone was counted only a few times. This CDR3 is CASSKRQGDCNQPQHF. The DNA for the CDR3 is TGTGCCAGCAGCAAAAGACAGGGGGACTGCAATCAGCCCCAGCATTTT. The J gene is TRBJ1-5, the V gene TRBV21-1; the D call TRBD1 from the table was never checked on the DNA. TRBV21-1 is labeled a pseudogene. CDR3 size: 16 residues.

J is TRBJ1-6 and V is TRBV6-6; a weak D match, TRBD1 (5 bases). Trimming stripped 4 bases from V and 2 bases from J, with 12 bases between. This CDR3 has 16 residues. Germline V gene lookup returns CDR1 MNHNY and CDR2 SVGAGI (reference sequence). The DNA for the CDR3 is TGTGCCAGCAGTTCGGGGGTAGCCACCTATAATTCACCCCTCCACTTT. It codes for CASSSGVATYNSPLHF.

V usage is TRBV6-5 and J usage is TRBJ2-7, with D perhaps TRBD1 (6 bases). The length of the CDR3 is 15 residues. V gave up 7 bases and J gave up 2 bases, with 18 bases separating them. CDR1 and CDR2 from the germline V gene are MNHEY and SVGAGI. CDR3 sequence (DNA): TGTGCCAGCATGTTGGCCTTCAGGGGAGCCTACGAGCAGTACTTC. This encodes CASMLAFRGAYEQYF.

This sequence joins TRBV9 and TRBJ2-3; D is uncertain. This CDR3 has 12 amino acids. Germline CDR1 SGDLS, CDR2 YYNGEE. V was pared by 0 bases and J by 6 bases, with 5 bases between. CDR3 DNA sequence: TGTGCCAGCAGCGTAGGCCGGGATACGCAGTATTTT. It codes for CASSVGRDTQYF.

The chain employs TRBV29-1 and TRBJ2-1, with a weak D call TRBD2 (5 bases). CDR3 size: 11 residues. Germline values: CDR1 SQVTM, CDR2 ANQGSEA. The V gene lost 3 bases and the J gene lost 10 bases, with 10 bases spanning the gap. The CDR3 nucleotides read TGCAGCGTTGAGGGTGGGAGCGAGCAGTTCTTC. Translation: CSVEGGSEQFF.

The chain combines TRBV5-5 with TRBJ2-3; D gene uncertain. This CDR3 contains 13 residues. Germline CDR1 is SGHKS and CDR2 is YYEKEE (reference sequence). V was cut by 4 bases and J by 5 bases, with 11 bases left in between. In nucleotides, the CDR3 is TGTGCCAGCAGCGCCTCGGTCCGAGATACGCAGTATTTT. Translated, it gives CASSASVRDTQYF.

This chain uses TRBV28 with TRBJ1-2, with D perhaps matching TRBD1 (5 bases). The germline V gene has CDR1 MDHEN and CDR2 SYDVKM. This CDR3 spans 12 amino acids. The V and J ends lost 5 bases and 7 bases respectively, with 11 bases between them. The CDR3 loop is CASSPGWGGYTF. The CDR3 region has the DNA TGTGCCAGCAGTCCAGGGTGGGGTGGCTACACCTTC.

The V call is TRBV5-6, the J call TRBJ1-6; 8 positions agree with TRBD1. The CDR3 is 17 amino acids. J lost 2 bases, V lost 4 bases, and 8 bases had no gene match. The germline V gene has CDR1 SGHDT and CDR2 YYEEEE. CDR3 in amino acids: CASSLDRGAAYNSPLHF. Written as DNA, the CDR3 is TGTGCCAGCAGCCTCGACAGGGGAGCCGCCTATAATTCACCCCTCCACTTT.

J is TRBJ2-3 and V is TRBV9; TRBD2 agrees at 10 bases. CDR3 length: 14 residues. Germline CDR1 SGDLS, CDR2 YYNGEE. V lost 3 bases, J lost 7 bases, and 5 bases stayed unmatched. CDR3 amino acids: CASSALAGENTQYF. Written as DNA, the CDR3 is TGTGCCAGCAGCGCCCTAGCGGGAGAAAATACGCAGTATTTT. Using reference TRBV9 and TRBJ2-3 for the parts outside the CDR3, the full variable domain is DSGVTQTPKHLITATGQRVTLRCSPRSGDLSVYWYQQSLDQGLQFLIQYYNGEERAKGNILERFSAQQFPDLHSELNLSSLELGDSALYFCASSALAGENTQYFGPGTRLTVL.

J is TRBJ1-2 and V is TRBV3-1 (or the pseudogene TRBV3-2); 9 bases line up with TRBD1. There are 15 residues in the CDR3. Germline V gene sequence: CDR1 LGHDT, CDR2 YNNKEL (reference sequence). Trimming took 1 base from V and 8 from J; bases not matched to a gene: 8. The CDR3 DNA follows: TGTGCCAGCAGCCAAGCTGGGGGGACAGGGTACGGCTACACCTTC. Translating gives CASSQAGGTGYGYTF.

This clone has only a few counts. CDR3 residues: CASSVGGYQETQYF. CDR3 nucleotides: TGCGCCAGCAGCGTCGGGGGGTACCAAGAGACCCAGTACTTC. V and J are TRBV5-1 and TRBJ2-5; 7 bases agree with TRBD2. The trim removed 4 bases at V and 0 bases at J, leaving 3 bases unmatched. Germline V gives CDR1 SGHRS, CDR2 YFSETQ. CDR3 length equals 14 residues.

The V call is TRBV2, the J call TRBJ2-1, with 9 nucleotides matching TRBD2. Germline values: CDR1 SNHLY, CDR2 FYNNEI. There are 17 residues in the CDR3. V lost 3 bases and J lost 2; bases outside the gene matches: 8. The DNA of the CDR3 is TGTGCCAGCAGTGAGCTAGCGGGGTCCCCTACCTACAATGAGCAGTTCTTC. It translates to CASSELAGSPTYNEQFF.

The chain carries TRBV2 and TRBJ1-1; TRBD1 is a possible D gene (5 bases). Germline lookup yields CDR1 SNHLY and CDR2 FYNNEI. This CDR3 is built from 13 residues. The V gene lost 6 bases and the J gene lost 4 bases, with 12 bases spanning the gap. CDR3 protein: CASRTTGPTEAFF. CDR3 DNA: TGTGCCAGCAGGACCACAGGACCCACTGAAGCTTTCTTT.

This chain links TRBV3-1 (or the pseudogene TRBV3-2) with TRBJ1-4; D might be TRBD1 (5 bases). The V gene's germline CDR1 is LGHDT and CDR2 YNNKEL (reference sequence). This CDR3 has 12 amino acids. The ends were cut back, 1 base at V and 15 bases at J, with 12 bases in the middle. Here the CDR3 DNA reads TGTGCCAGCAGCCAAGGACAGCCGATAATGTTTTTT. This codes for CASSQGQPIMFF.

The V call is TRBV2, the J call TRBJ2-2; TRBD1 agrees at 9 bases. Looked up from germline, CDR1 is SNHLY and CDR2 is FYNNEI. Trimming cost V 8 bases and J 8 bases; bases outside gene matches: 6. The CDR3 has 13 residues. CDR3 DNA sequence: TGTGCCAGCCAACAGGGGGCAGGTGGGGAGCTGTTTTTT. Its translation is CASQQGAGGELFF. Complete variable domain (other parts from reference TRBV2 and TRBJ2-2): EPEVTQTPSHQVTQMGQEVILRCVPISNHLYFYWYRQILGQKVEFLVSFYNNEISEKSEIFDDQFSVERPDGSNFTLKIRSTKLEDSAMYFCASQQGAGGELFFGEGSRLTVL.

The chain joins TRBV6-5 to TRBJ2-2; weak D call: TRBD2 (6 bases). CDR1 and CDR2 from the germline V gene are MNHEY and SVGAGI. There are 14 residues in the CDR3. V was pared by 6 bases and J by 0 bases, with 8 bases between. CDR3 DNA: TGTGCCAGCAGCCGGGGGTCGAACACCGGGGAGCTGTTTTTT. It specifies CASSRGSNTGELFF.

This clone was seen ten or more times. This chain connects TRBV3-1 (or the pseudogene TRBV3-2) to TRBJ1-1, with D possibly matching TRBD1 (5 bases). In germline, CDR1 is LGHDT, CDR2 YNNKEL (reference sequence). V lost 0 bases and J lost 4, with 9 bases in between. CDR3 length equals 14 residues. The CDR3 DNA reads TGTGCCAGCAGCCAAGAGTCGGGGGGCACTGAAGCTTTCTTT. This gives the protein CASSQESGGTEAFF.

In its sample, this clone was seen once. The chain links TRBV24-1 to TRBJ2-1; 8 bases line up with TRBD2. There are 16 residues in the CDR3. Germline trimming cut 4 bases from V and 7 bases from J; bases unmatched to any gene: 11. Germline V gene data show CDR1 as KGHDR and CDR2 as SFDVKD. CDR3 region: CATSDLSGVSRNEQFF. In DNA, the CDR3 is TGTGCCACCAGTGACCTTAGCGGGGTGTCGAGAAATGAGCAGTTCTTC.

The chain couples TRBV10-3 to TRBJ2-4; 9 positions agree with TRBD1. Germline V gives CDR1 ENHRY, CDR2 SYGVKD. The CDR3 contains 16 residues. V was clipped by 3 bases and J by 2 bases; unmatched bases: 5. This CDR3 reads CAISEPGQGPKNIQYF. The CDR3, as DNA: TGTGCCATCAGTGAACCCGGACAGGGGCCCAAAAACATTCAGTACTTC.

The gene calls are TRBV11-3 and TRBJ1-1; the D is unclear. V was pared by 0 bases and J by 0 bases, with 5 bases between. This CDR3 has 14 amino acids. The V gene's germline CDR1 is SGHNT and CDR2 YENEEA. CDR3 amino acids: CASSLDPLNTEAFF. The CDR3 region has the DNA TGTGCCAGCAGCTTAGATCCCTTGAACACTGAAGCTTTCTTT.